The source of this TCR beta chain is a study of blood T cell repertoires in COVID-19. Study as a whole: Sites in the United States, Italy and Spain provided acute and convalescent COVID-19 samples. Sample material is recorded as cDNA or gDNA derived from T cells, B-cell-depleted T cells, or PBMCs.

Per the authors' pipeline: How many nucleated cells were present was estimated from reference gene primer amplification. Method: immunoSEQ multiplex PCR; TCRdb's copy keeps in-frame clones and lacks some. V, J and clone size are those of that table, while D and trimming were read from the DNA. The table lists fewer than 350,000 clones, roughly 79% of them singletons. Ten or more counts support this clone. The source material was peripheral blood. This TCR came from a woman aged 55 to 70 with active or convalescent COVID-19.

The CDR3 DNA reads as TGTGCCAGTGCGGTAGGAGCGTACGGTGATTACGAGCAGTACTTC. Amino acids: CASAVGAYGDYEQYF. The chain uses TRBV19 and TRBJ2-7, with D uncertain. The germline gives CDR1 LNHDA, CDR2 SQIVND (reference sequence). CDR3 length: 15 residues. Trimming stripped 8 bases from V and 4 bases from J, with 21 bases between.